The source of this T cell receptor beta chain is a study of PD-L1 blockade in urothelial cancer. Study in general: Most patients, about 90% of the roughly 29, were males with bladder-origin cancer. Each participant's history included 0 to 3 prior chemotherapy regimens. Researchers looked at the blood 3 weeks (second dose) and 6 weeks after treatment began.

In each PCR, synthetic TCR analog templates were spiked in. Here immunoSEQ multiplex PCR was the method, and the copy in TCRdb shows in-frame clones only, minus some. The data hold 100,000 to 150,000 clones, with approximately 84% observed a single time. Trimming removed 0 bases at V and 1 base at J, with 13 bases between. In germline, CDR1 is SGHRS, CDR2 YFSETQ. The CDR3 is made up of 16 amino acids. Regarding time point: pretreatment peripheral blood. This TCR came from a man in his fifties or sixties with urothelial cancer. Sequenced material: PBMCs, taken around atezolizumab (anti-PD-L1) treatment. The chain is built from TRBV5-1 and TRBJ1-1; D gene unclear. The CDR3 reads CASSLGDNAGNTEAFF. As DNA, the CDR3 is TGCGCCAGCAGCTTGGGCGACAACGCTGGGAACACTGAAGCTTTCTTT. The full variable domain, completed using reference TRBV5-1 and TRBJ1-1, is KAGVTQTPRYLIKTRGQQVTLSCSPISGHRSVSWYQQTPGQGLQFLFEYFSETQRNKGNFPGRFSGRQFSNSRSEMNVSTLELGDSALYLCASSLGDNAGNTEAFFGQGTRLTVV.